The rows below give T cell receptor beta chains drawn from one sample of a study of radiotherapy plus CTLA-4 blockade in lung cancer. TCRdb's copy holds only in-frame clones and misses some; the assay was immunoSEQ multiplex PCR. The data contain tens of thousands of clones, roughly 80% of them seen just once; the ten biggest clones take up around 0.9%. Sequencing used peripheral blood, obtained from a patient treated with radiotherapy plus ipilimumab. The receptor source for this set is a human donor with non-small cell lung cancer who had stable disease on radiotherapy plus ipilimumab. Each CDR3 is given with its conserved first and last residue. D genes are given only for firm matches. Expanded clones get a size class; other rows say once, few or many, or leave the size out.

TRBJ2-7 | NA | TRBV5-6 | NA | CASSLGAQRGYEQYF | TGTGCCAGCAGCTTGGGGGCTCAGAGAGGCTACGAGCAGTACTTC
TRBJ2-7 | TRBD1 | TRBV13 | NA | CASSWDRNYEQYF | TGTGCCAGCAGCTGGGACAGAAACTACGAGCAGTACTTC
TRBJ2-7 | NA | TRBV28 | NA | CASRTPGTGTYEQYF | TGTGCCAGCAGGACCCCCGGAACAGGGACCTACGAGCAGTACTTC
TRBJ1-3 | NA | TRBV30 | NA | CAWSNGRPGSGNTIYF | TGTGCCTGGAGTAACGGGAGGCCTGGCTCTGGAAACACCATATATTTT
TRBJ1-5 | NA | TRBV6-5 | many | CASSYSTGTDQPQHF | TGTGCCAGCAGTTACTCGACCGGGACGGATCAGCCCCAGCATTTT
TRBJ2-1 | NA | TRBV19 | NA | CASSIDRGVEGLNEQFF | TGTGCCAGTAGTATAGACAGGGGGGTAGAGGGTCTCAATGAGCAGTTCTTC
TRBJ2-6 | NA | TRBV28 | NA | CASTLQGPGANVLTF | TGTGCCAGCACTCTGCAGGGTCCCGGGGCCAACGTCCTGACTTTC
TRBJ2-5 | NA | TRBV28 | once | CASSSPLRGWEVTQYF | TGTGCCAGCAGTTCCCCCCTCAGGGGATGGGAGGTGACCCAGTACTTC
TRBJ2-7 | NA | TRBV19 | NA | CASSLSRGPLYEQYF | TGTGCCAGTAGTCTGTCCCGCGGACCCCTCTACGAGCAGTACTTC
TRBJ1-4 | TRBD1 | TRBV9 | few | CASTIKGQGDTNEKLFF | TGTGCCAGCACCATTAAGGGACAGGGGGATACTAATGAAAAACTGTTTTTT
TRBJ1-4 | NA | TRBV30 | NA | CAWSAGGAPKLFF | TGTGCCTGGAGCGCGGGGGGGGCGCCAAAACTGTTTTTT
TRBJ1-2 | TRBD1 | TRBV27 | NA | CASSLRTGGAGYGYTF | TGTGCCAGCAGCCTCCGCACAGGGGGCGCAGGCTATGGCTACACCTTC
TRBJ2-7 | TRBD1 | TRBV7-6 | NA | CASSLEGQGSYEQYF | TGTGCCAGCAGCTTAGAGGGACAGGGTTCCTACGAGCAGTACTTC
TRBJ2-3 | TRBD2 | TRBV11-1 | NA | CASSSRLAGSTDTQYF | TGTGCCAGCAGCTCGAGACTAGCGGGGAGCACAGATACGCAGTATTTT
TRBJ2-7 | NA | TRBV29-1 | NA | CSVEGTESPYEQYF | TGCAGCGTTGAAGGGACGGAGTCTCCCTACGAGCAGTACTTC
TRBJ1-1 | TRBD1 | TRBV7-2 | once | CASSPGQGAAVFNTEAFF | TGTGCCAGCAGCCCCGGACAGGGGGCGGCCGTTTTTAACACTGAAGCTTTCTTT
TRBJ1-1 | NA | TRBV2 | NA | CASARDTEAFF | TGTGCCAGTGCCCGTGATACTGAAGCTTTCTTT